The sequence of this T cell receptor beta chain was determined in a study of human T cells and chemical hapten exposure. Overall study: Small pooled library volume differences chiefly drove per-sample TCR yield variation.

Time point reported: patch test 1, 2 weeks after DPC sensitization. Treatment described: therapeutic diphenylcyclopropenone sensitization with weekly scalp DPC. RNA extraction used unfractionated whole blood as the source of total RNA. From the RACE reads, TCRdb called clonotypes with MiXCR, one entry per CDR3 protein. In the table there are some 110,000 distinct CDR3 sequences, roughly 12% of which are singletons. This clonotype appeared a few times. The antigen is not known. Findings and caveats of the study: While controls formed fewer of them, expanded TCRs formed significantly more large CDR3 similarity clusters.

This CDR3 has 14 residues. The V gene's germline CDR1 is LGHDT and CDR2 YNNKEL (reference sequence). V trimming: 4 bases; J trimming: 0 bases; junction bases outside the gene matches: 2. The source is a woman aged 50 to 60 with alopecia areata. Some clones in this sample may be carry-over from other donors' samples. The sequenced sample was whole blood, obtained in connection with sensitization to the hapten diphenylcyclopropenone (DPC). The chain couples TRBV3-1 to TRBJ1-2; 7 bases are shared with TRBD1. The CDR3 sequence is CASSPGGPNYGYTF. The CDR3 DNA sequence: TGTGCCAGCAGCCCAGGGGGTCCTAACTATGGCTACACCTTC. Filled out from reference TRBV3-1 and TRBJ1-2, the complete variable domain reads DTAVSQTPKYLVTQMGNDKSIKCEQNLGHDTMYWYKQDSKKFLKIMFSYNNKELIINETVPNRFSPKSPDKAHLNLHINSLELGDSAVYFCASSPGGPNYGYTFGSGTRLTVV.